This TCR beta chain was documented in a study of neoadjuvant nivolumab and ipilimumab in lung cancer. This clone was observed a few times. Generated by immunoSEQ multiplex PCR, the TCRdb table keeps only in-frame clones and is missing some. The table has approximately 35,000 clones, 92% seen once; the top ten hold 2.1%. The TCR sequence derives from an adult with non-small cell lung cancer. Sequencing used peripheral blood, obtained after neoadjuvant nivolumab, alone or with ipilimumab, at or shortly before surgery.

CDR3 residues: CASSYYRGNYGYTF. The CDR3 DNA reads TGTGCCAGCAGTTATTACCGGGGGAACTATGGCTACACCTTC. The gene calls are TRBV6-5 and TRBJ1-2; perhaps TRBD1 as D (5 bases). Germline loops: CDR1 MNHEY, CDR2 SVGAGI. This CDR3 spans 14 amino acids. With 3 bases removed from V and 2 bases from J, the gap between germline ends came to 10 bases.